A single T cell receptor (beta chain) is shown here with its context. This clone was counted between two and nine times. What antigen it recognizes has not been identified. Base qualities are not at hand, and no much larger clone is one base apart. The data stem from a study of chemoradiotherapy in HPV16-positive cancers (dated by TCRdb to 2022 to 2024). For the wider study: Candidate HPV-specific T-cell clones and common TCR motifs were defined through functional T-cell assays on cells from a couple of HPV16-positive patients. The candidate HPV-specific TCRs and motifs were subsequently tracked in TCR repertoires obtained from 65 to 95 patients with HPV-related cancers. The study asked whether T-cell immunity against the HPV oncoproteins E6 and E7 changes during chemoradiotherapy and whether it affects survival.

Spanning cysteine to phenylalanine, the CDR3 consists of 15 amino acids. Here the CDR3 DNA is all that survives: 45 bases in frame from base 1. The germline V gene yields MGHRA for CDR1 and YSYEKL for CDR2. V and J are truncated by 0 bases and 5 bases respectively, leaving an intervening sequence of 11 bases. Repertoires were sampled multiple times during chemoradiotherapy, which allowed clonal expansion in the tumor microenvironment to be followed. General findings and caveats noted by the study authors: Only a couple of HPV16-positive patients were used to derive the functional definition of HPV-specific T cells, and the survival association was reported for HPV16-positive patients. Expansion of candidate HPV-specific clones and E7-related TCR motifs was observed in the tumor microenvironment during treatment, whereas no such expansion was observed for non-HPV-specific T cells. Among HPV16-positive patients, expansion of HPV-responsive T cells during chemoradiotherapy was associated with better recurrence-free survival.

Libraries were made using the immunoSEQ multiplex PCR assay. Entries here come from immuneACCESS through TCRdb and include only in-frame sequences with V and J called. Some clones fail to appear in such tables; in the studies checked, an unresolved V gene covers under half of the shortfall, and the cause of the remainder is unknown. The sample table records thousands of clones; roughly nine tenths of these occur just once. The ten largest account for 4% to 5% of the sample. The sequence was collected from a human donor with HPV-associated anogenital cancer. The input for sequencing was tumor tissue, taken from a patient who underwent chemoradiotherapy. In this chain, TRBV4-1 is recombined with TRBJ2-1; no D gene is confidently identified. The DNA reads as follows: TGCGCCAGCAGCCAAGATCCGGGTACTAACAATGAGCAGTTCTTC. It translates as CASSQDPGTNNEQFF.